Below, one T cell receptor (beta chain) is given with its context. The record originates from a study of blood T cell repertoires in COVID-19. Profiling relied on immunoSEQ multiplex PCR, and the TCRdb table lists in-frame clones only, not all of them. The repertoire consists of a few hundred thousand clones, with about 82% occurring once and the leading ten covering 9% to 15%. V shed 0 bases and J shed 1 base, with 9 bases lying between them. CDR1 is LGHDT, CDR2 YNNKEL, per germline (reference sequence). CDR3 size: 15 residues. Sequencing used peripheral blood. The clonotype comes from a man older than 75 with acute or convalescent COVID-19. The chain uses TRBV3-1 (or the pseudogene TRBV3-2) and TRBJ1-1; no clear D gene. The CDR3 sequence: CASSQDLIQNTEAFF. CDR3 sequence (DNA): TGTGCCAGCAGCCAAGATCTGATACAGAACACTGAAGCTTTCTTT.